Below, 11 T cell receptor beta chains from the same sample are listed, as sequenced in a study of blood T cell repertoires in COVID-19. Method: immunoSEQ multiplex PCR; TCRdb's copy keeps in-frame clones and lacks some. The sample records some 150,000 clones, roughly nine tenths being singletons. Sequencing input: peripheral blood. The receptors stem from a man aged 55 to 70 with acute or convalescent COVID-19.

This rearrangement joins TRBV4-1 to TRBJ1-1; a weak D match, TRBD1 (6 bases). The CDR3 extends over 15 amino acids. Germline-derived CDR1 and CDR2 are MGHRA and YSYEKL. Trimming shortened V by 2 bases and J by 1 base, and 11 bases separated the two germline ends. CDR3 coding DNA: TGCGCCAGCAGCCAACCCAAGACAGGGAACACTGAAGCTTTCTTT. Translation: CASSQPKTGNTEAFF.

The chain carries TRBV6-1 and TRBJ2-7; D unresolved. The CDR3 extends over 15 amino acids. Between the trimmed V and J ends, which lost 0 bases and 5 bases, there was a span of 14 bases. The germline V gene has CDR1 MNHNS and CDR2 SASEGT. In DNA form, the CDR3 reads TGTGCCAGCAGTGAAGCTGCCGGGTTCTGGGACGAGCAGTACTTC. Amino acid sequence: CASSEAAGFWDEQYF.

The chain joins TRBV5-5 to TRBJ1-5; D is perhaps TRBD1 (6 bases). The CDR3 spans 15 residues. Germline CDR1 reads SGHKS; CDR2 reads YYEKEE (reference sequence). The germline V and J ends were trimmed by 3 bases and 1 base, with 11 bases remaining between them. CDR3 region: CASSSTGTSNQPQHF. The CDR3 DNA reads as TGTGCCAGCAGCTCGACAGGAACCAGCAATCAGCCCCAGCATTTT.

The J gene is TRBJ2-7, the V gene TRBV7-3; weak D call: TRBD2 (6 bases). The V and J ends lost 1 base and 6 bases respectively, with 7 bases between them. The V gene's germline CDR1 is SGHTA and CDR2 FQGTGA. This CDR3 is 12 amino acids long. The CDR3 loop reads CASSLNGGEQYF. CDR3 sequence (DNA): TGTGCCAGCAGCTTAAACGGGGGCGAGCAGTACTTC.

The CDR3 coding sequence is TGCGCCAGCAGTCAATCGCGGCATCCCTACGAGCAGTACTTC. Amino acid sequence: CASSQSRHPYEQYF. The rearrangement links TRBV23-1 to TRBJ2-7; D gene unclear. TRBV23-1 falls under the ORF class, with uncertain function. The CDR3 is made up of 14 amino acids. Between the trimmed V and J ends, which lost 0 bases and 2 bases, there was a span of 8 bases.

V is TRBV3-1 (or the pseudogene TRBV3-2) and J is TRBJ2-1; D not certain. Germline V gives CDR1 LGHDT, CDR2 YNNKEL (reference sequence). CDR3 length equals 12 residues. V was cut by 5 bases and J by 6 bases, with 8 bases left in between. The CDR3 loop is CASSFTRNEQFF. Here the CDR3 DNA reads TGTGCCAGCAGCTTTACACGCAATGAGCAGTTCTTC.

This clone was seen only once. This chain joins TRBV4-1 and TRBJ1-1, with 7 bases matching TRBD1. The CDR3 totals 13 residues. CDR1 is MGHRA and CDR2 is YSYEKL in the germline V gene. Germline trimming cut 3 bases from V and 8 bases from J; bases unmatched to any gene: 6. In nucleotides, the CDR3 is TGCGCCAGCAGCCAGACCGAGACAGGGGAAGCTTTCTTT. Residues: CASSQTETGEAFF.

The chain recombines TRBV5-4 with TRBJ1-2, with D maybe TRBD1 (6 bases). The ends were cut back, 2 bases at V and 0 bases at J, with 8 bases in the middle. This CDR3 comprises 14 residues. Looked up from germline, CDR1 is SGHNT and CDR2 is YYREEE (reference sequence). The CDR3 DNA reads TGTGCCAGCAGCTTCAGGGGATCTAACTATGGCTACACCTTC. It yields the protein CASSFRGSNYGYTF.

The CDR3 nucleotides read TGTGCCTGGGTCCAGGGTGGTAACAATCAGCCCCAGCATTTT. Translation: CAWVQGGNNQPQHF. J is TRBJ1-5 and V is TRBV30; D is possibly TRBD1 (5 bases). This CDR3 spans 14 amino acids. Trimming removed 5 bases at V and 3 bases at J, with 14 bases between. Germline V CDR1 and CDR2: GTSNPN, SVGIG (reference sequence). The complete variable domain, with remaining parts taken from reference TRBV30 and TRBJ1-5, reads SQTIHQWPATLVQPVGSPLSLECTVEGTSNPNLYWYRQAAGRGLQLLFYSVGIGQISSEVPQNLSASRPQDRQFILSSKKLLLSDSGFYLCAWVQGGNNQPQHFGDGTRLSIL.

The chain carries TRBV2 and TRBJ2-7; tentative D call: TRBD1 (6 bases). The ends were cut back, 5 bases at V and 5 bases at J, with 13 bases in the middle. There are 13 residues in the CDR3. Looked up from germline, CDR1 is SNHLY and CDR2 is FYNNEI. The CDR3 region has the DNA TGTGCCAGCAGTCTACAGGGTGTCCACGAGCAGTACTTC. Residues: CASSLQGVHEQYF.

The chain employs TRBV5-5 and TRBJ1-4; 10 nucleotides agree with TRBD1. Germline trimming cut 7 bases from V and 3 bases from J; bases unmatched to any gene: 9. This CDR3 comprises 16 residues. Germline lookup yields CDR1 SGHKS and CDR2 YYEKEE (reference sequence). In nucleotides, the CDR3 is TGTGCCAGCGGGGGACAGGGGTTTCTGGCTAATGAAAAACTGTTTTTT. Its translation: CASGGQGFLANEKLFF.